This entry features one TCR beta chain sequence. PCR amplification relied on 60 Vbeta primers (plus 13 Jbeta primers). The protocol was immunoSEQ multiplex PCR, while the TCRdb copy is restricted to in-frame clones and leaves out a portion. The sample carries about 140,000 clones, more than 75% recorded once. This entry is derived from a study of cytomegalovirus exposure and HLA in healthy donors. Germline V gene lookup returns CDR1 SGHTA and CDR2 FQGNSA. V was cut by 5 bases and J by 2 bases, with 12 bases left in between. The CDR3 covers 15 residues. This rearrangement joins TRBV7-2 to TRBJ2-2; maybe TRBD1 (6 bases). Sequenced input: PBMCs. The TCR originated in a man aged 50 to 59 in good health and CMV-seronegative. CDR3 region: CASSRSDRNTGELFF. The DNA for the CDR3 is TGTGCCAGCAGCCGATCGGACAGAAACACCGGGGAGCTGTTTTTT.